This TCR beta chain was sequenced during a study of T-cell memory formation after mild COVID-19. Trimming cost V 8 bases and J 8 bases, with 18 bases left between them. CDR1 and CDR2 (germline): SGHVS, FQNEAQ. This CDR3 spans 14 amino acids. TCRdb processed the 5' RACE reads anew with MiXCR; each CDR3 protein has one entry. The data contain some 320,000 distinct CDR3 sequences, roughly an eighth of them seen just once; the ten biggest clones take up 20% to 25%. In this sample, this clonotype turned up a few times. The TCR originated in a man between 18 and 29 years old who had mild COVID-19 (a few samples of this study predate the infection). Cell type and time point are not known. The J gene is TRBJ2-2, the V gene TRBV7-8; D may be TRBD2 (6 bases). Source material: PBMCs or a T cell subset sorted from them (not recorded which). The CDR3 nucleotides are TGTGCCAGCCGAAGCCGGACTAACGTGGGGGAGCTGTTTTTT. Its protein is CASRSRTNVGELFF.